This entry is about one TCR beta chain. The antigen it binds to is not known. The junction departs from the called germline gene at one end, perhaps through a read error. This specimen belongs to a study of T cell repertoires in cytomegalovirus infection (dated by TCRdb to the late 2010s). Study-level background: Donor HLA type was relevant to the analysis, because carriage of CMV infection together with the matching HLA type was indicated by public TCR beta signatures. The study at large found these results: The ex vivo response was dominated by HLA-C-restricted CMV-specific TCR beta clonotypes, which also provided the single most frequent clonotype in two of eight donors. In both this cohort and an independent cohort of some 350 donors, the cumulative frequency of public TCR beta family members distinguished carriers of CMV infection plus the relevant HLA type.

CDR1 and CDR2 are drawn from the germline V gene: MNHEY, SVGEGT. The CDR3 has 14 amino acids, counting the end cysteine and phenylalanine. The read is trimmed to its CDR3 DNA, 42 bases read in frame from base 1. TCRdb shows the sequencer as Illumina HiSeq 1500. TCRdb reprocessed the public reads (quality trimming at Q25 with fastp, clone calling with MiXCR) and kept in-frame beta chains. Each entry merges the rows of one CDR3 protein and shows their most common DNA and genes. The sample table contains roughly 300,000 distinct CDR3 sequences; only one count was recorded for approximately 9.5% of them. The top ten constitute 3.5% to 4.5% of the sample.

The source of this sequence is a human donor in good health (CMV status not recorded). Some clones in this sample may be carry-over from other donors' samples. The chain was built from TRBV6-2 or TRBV6-3 and TRBJ1-1; the D gene is perhaps TRBD1, from 6 matching bases. The sequencing input was PBMCs. The nucleotides are TGTGCCGGCAGTCCCGCCAGGGGCGTCGCTGAAGCTTTCTTT. The translation is CAGSPARGVAEAFF.